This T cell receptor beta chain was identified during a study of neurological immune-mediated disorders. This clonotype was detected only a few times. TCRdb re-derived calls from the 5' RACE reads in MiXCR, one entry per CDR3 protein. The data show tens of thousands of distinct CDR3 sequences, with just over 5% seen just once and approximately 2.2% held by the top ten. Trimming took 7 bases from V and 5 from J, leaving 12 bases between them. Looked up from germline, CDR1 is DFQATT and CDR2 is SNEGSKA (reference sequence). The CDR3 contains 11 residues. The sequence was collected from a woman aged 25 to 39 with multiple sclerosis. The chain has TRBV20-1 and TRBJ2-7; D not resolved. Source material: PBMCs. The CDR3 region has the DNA TGCAGTGGGCCTGACTCTGACGAGCAGTACGTC. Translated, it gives CSGPDSDEQYV.